Listed below are T cell receptor beta chains from one sample, sequenced in a study of CD8 T cells in ankylosing spondylitis. MiXCR, applied by TCRdb to the 5' RACE reads, yields one record per CDR3 protein. The table has roughly 250,000 distinct CDR3 sequences, 8% to 9.5% seen once. Material: blood, either unsorted or a sorted T cell fraction (not recorded which). The receptors come from a male donor with ankylosing spondylitis or in good health (not recorded which). The CDR3 runs from the conserved cysteine through the conserved F or W. D genes are given only for firm matches. Clone size is given for some rows only: seen once, a few or many times, or a class if the clone is expanded.

TGCAGCGTTGAGGGGAGGGGGGCGAGTAACTATGGCTACACCTTC	CSVEGRGASNYGYTF	many	.	TRBV29-1	TRBJ1-2
TGCAGCGTTGAAGGTTCAGGGAACAATGAGCAGTTCTTC	CSVEGSGNNEQFF	many	.	TRBV29-1	TRBJ2-1
TGTGCCAGCAGTTTTCGACAGGGAGGTGAAAAACTGTTTTTT	CASSFRQGGEKLFF	many	TRBD1	TRBV12-3/TRBV12-4	TRBJ1-4
TGCAGTGCTAGCCGGGTAACTAATGAAAAACTGTTTTTT	CSASRVTNEKLFF	many	.	TRBV20-1	TRBJ1-4
TGCAGTGCGTCCGACCCTGGCGCCCAGTACTTC	CSASDPGAQYF	many	.	TRBV20-1	TRBJ2-5
TGTGCCACGAGCTCTCGGGATGAGCAGTTCTTC	CATSSRDEQFF	many	.	TRBV10-3	TRBJ2-1
TGTGCCAGCAGCTTAGTATCCTACAATGAGCAGTTCTTC	CASSLVSYNEQFF	many	.	TRBV7-2	TRBJ2-1
TGTGCCAGCGCTCGGGACAGGGGGAGGTACGAGCAGTACTTC	CASARDRGRYEQYF	many	TRBD1	TRBV19	TRBJ2-7
TGTGCCAGCAGCCTCTCGGACAGGAGCAATGAGCAGTTCTTC	CASSLSDRSNEQFF	many	TRBD1	TRBV7-3	TRBJ2-1
TGCGCCAGCAGAAACTGGTGGGGGACAGATACGCAGTATTTT	CASRNWWGTDTQYF	many	.	TRBV5-1	TRBJ2-3
TGTGCCACCAGAACAGGGCTTGAGCAGTTCTTC	CATRTGLEQFF	many	.	TRBV7-2	TRBJ2-1
TGTGCCAGCACCCCCATAGCAAAAGATACGCAGTATTTT	CASTPIAKDTQYF	.	.	TRBV12-3/TRBV12-4	TRBJ2-3
TGTGCCAGCAGCTTAGCAGGGGAATCCACTGAAGCTTTCTTT	CASSLAGESTEAFF	many	.	TRBV7-6	TRBJ1-1
TGTGCCAGCAGCCTTGGGGGGACTAGCGGCGATGAGCAGTTCTTC	CASSLGGTSGDEQFF	many	TRBD2	TRBV6-1	TRBJ2-1
TGTGCCAGCAGCCAAGACCGTACGGGCGGCTACACCTTC	CASSQDRTGGYTF	many	.	TRBV14	TRBJ1-2
TGCAGTGCTAGAGTGTGGGGGGCTGAAACTGAAGCTTTCTTT	CSARVWGAETEAFF	many	.	TRBV20-1	TRBJ1-1
TGCAGCGTCCCTGCCCTTGGACAGGGAGAGTATGGCTACACCTTC	CSVPALGQGEYGYTF	many	TRBD1	TRBV29-1	TRBJ1-2
TGTGCCAGCAGTCCGGGGACGCCCACCTACGAGCAGTACTTC	CASSPGTPTYEQYF	many	.	TRBV12-3/TRBV12-4	TRBJ2-7
TGTGCCAGCAGTTTAGAGACAGGATGGGAGCAGTACTTC	CASSLETGWEQYF	.	.	TRBV12-3/TRBV12-4	TRBJ2-7
TGTGCTAGTGGTTTGGATGGCTGGGTTGAGCAGTTCTTC	CASGLDGWVEQFF	.	.	TRBV12-5	TRBJ2-1
TGTGCCAGCAGCTTAGGCAGCGGGGAAACCTACGAGCAGTACTTC	CASSLGSGETYEQYF	many	TRBD2	TRBV7-2	TRBJ2-7
TGTGCCAGCCTATTAGGTGGGGCCCCCGGGGAGCTGTTTTTT	CASLLGGAPGELFF	few	.	TRBV7-2	TRBJ2-2
TGCAGTGCTGGGACAGACTACTCCTACGAGCAGTACTTC	CSAGTDYSYEQYF	many	TRBD1	TRBV20-1	TRBJ2-7
TGTGCCATCAGTGAAGGGCGGGGCAGTCCCTACGAGCAGTACTTC	CAISEGRGSPYEQYF	many	.	TRBV10-3	TRBJ2-7
TGTGCCAGCAGAGTCCGGGGGTGGGAAAACACTGAAGCTTTCTTT	CASRVRGWENTEAFF	few	.	TRBV7-2	TRBJ1-1
TGTGCCAGCAGTGGGGTGGCCATGGGAGGCTACACCTTC	CASSGVAMGGYTF	few	.	TRBV6-2/TRBV6-3	TRBJ1-2
TGTGCCTGGAGTGCTTTGACAGGCTCTAGCACAGATACGCAGTATTTT	CAWSALTGSSTDTQYF	.	.	TRBV30	TRBJ2-3
TGTGCCAGCACCCTACAGGGGGAGGTCTATGGCTACACCTTC	CASTLQGEVYGYTF	many	TRBD1	TRBV7-8	TRBJ1-2
TGTGCCACCAGCTCGGACAGGGTGAACACTGAAGCTTTCTTT	CATSSDRVNTEAFF	few	TRBD1	TRBV15	TRBJ1-1
TGTGCCAGCAGCTCAGGACTGGGTGGCTACACCTTC	CASSSGLGGYTF	.	.	TRBV7-9	TRBJ1-2
TGCGCCAGCAGCCAAGTCTCGTGGGATCAGCAGTTCTTC	CASSQVSWDQQFF	.	.	TRBV4-3	TRBJ2-1
TGTGCCAGCAGTTACTCGATAAGGCCTAGCGGGCCGGCCACCGGGGAGCTGTTTTTT	CASSYSIRPSGPATGELFF	many	TRBD2	TRBV6-5	TRBJ2-2
TGTGCCAGCAGCTTGGTGGTGAACACTGAAGCTTTCTTT	CASSLVVNTEAFF	many	.	TRBV5-6	TRBJ1-1
TGCAGTGCCTGTGGGACTAGCGGGAGTGATACGCAGTATTTT	CSACGTSGSDTQYF	many	TRBD2	TRBV20-1	TRBJ2-3
TGTGCCAGCAGCCTGGGGCAGGTTAATTCACCCCTCCACTTT	CASSLGQVNSPLHF	many	.	TRBV12-3/TRBV12-4	TRBJ1-6
TGCAGCCCCAATCGACAGGGGGGAACTGAAGCTTTCTTT	CSPNRQGGTEAFF	many	TRBD1	TRBV29-1	TRBJ1-1
TGCGCCAGCAGCTTGGATAGGCAGGGGGTTTCCTACGAGCAGTACTTC	CASSLDRQGVSYEQYF	many	TRBD1	TRBV5-1	TRBJ2-7
TGTGCCAGCAGCTACCCAGGGGCTTTAGGAGAGACCCAGTACTTC	CASSYPGALGETQYF	many	.	TRBV7-2	TRBJ2-5
TGTGCCAGCAGCCCGCAGGGGCTCCAGTACAATGAGCAGTTCTTC	CASSPQGLQYNEQFF	.	.	TRBV11-2	TRBJ2-1